This is a list of T cell receptor beta chains from one sample in a study of blood T cell repertoires in COVID-19. TCRdb's copy holds only in-frame clones and misses some; the assay was immunoSEQ multiplex PCR. The top ten hold 2.2% of the sample, which has approximately 230,000 clones, 86% seen once. What was sequenced was peripheral blood. All receptors derive from a man aged 25 to 45 who had recovered from COVID-19. The conserved cysteine and the conserved F or W are not part of the CDR3 here. Rows may omit the clone size; those that give it use once, few, many or a size class.

j_call: TRBJ2-7; clone_size: once; v_call: TRBV9; cdr3_aa: ASSVGQLPYEQY
j_call: TRBJ2-1; clone_size: few; v_call: TRBV5-6; cdr3_aa: ASSLISGSGYNEQF
j_call: TRBJ2-7; clone_size: NA; v_call: TRBV28; cdr3_aa: ASSPWGAGDEQY
j_call: TRBJ1-2; clone_size: NA; v_call: TRBV27; cdr3_aa: ASSSTGGYT
j_call: TRBJ1-2; clone_size: once; v_call: TRBV4-2; cdr3_aa: ASSQDMGRGYGYT
j_call: TRBJ2-2; clone_size: few; v_call: TRBV5-4; cdr3_aa: ASGRDRDVGELF
j_call: TRBJ1-2; clone_size: few; v_call: TRBV20-1; cdr3_aa: SASPGHGWYGYT
j_call: TRBJ1-2; clone_size: NA; v_call: TRBV4-1; cdr3_aa: ASRLLDSGGLGYT
j_call: TRBJ2-3; clone_size: NA; v_call: TRBV15; cdr3_aa: ATSRDLGTSGGGSVDTQY
j_call: TRBJ2-1; clone_size: few; v_call: TRBV7-7; cdr3_aa: ASSKSDKTDEQF
j_call: TRBJ2-3; clone_size: once; v_call: TRBV11-2; cdr3_aa: ASSLILAASTDTQY
j_call: TRBJ2-1; clone_size: NA; v_call: TRBV4-2; cdr3_aa: ASSQDTGGPSWQF
j_call: TRBJ1-5; clone_size: NA; v_call: TRBV28; cdr3_aa: ATLHRGLRVSNQPQH
j_call: TRBJ1-4; clone_size: NA; v_call: TRBV2; cdr3_aa: ARGQTATNEKLF
j_call: TRBJ2-3; clone_size: NA; v_call: TRBV6-5; cdr3_aa: ASLSAHTDTQY
j_call: TRBJ1-2; clone_size: few; v_call: TRBV5-1; cdr3_aa: ASSLGSEPTGSYGYT
j_call: TRBJ1-2; clone_size: NA; v_call: TRBV3-1/TRBV3-2; cdr3_aa: ASSHDEVGGYGYT
j_call: TRBJ2-6; clone_size: NA; v_call: TRBV11-2; cdr3_aa: ASSLDGAGVAGANVLT
j_call: TRBJ1-2; clone_size: NA; v_call: TRBV18; cdr3_aa: ASSPFITSGHYIVYGYT
j_call: TRBJ2-7; clone_size: NA; v_call: TRBV12-3/TRBV12-4; cdr3_aa: ASRGQSYEQY
j_call: TRBJ1-3; clone_size: NA; v_call: TRBV30; cdr3_aa: AWSKGQGKGNTIY
j_call: TRBJ1-5; clone_size: NA; v_call: TRBV6-5; cdr3_aa: ASSYGTGGSQPQH
j_call: TRBJ2-7; clone_size: NA; v_call: TRBV5-6; cdr3_aa: ASSFRVEQY
j_call: TRBJ1-4; clone_size: NA; v_call: TRBV6-6; cdr3_aa: ASKGVLGKLF
j_call: TRBJ1-1; clone_size: NA; v_call: TRBV6-2/TRBV6-3; cdr3_aa: ASSYESNTEAF
j_call: TRBJ2-1; clone_size: NA; v_call: TRBV3-1/TRBV3-2; cdr3_aa: ASSQYLPGDEQF
j_call: TRBJ2-3; clone_size: NA; v_call: TRBV4-1; cdr3_aa: ASSLGLAGSIGDTQY
j_call: TRBJ2-1; clone_size: NA; v_call: TRBV4-2; cdr3_aa: ASSQLAGPYNEQF
j_call: TRBJ1-6; clone_size: NA; v_call: TRBV4-1; cdr3_aa: ASSISDRGVPLH
j_call: TRBJ1-2; clone_size: NA; v_call: TRBV5-5; cdr3_aa: ASSLQVGADYGYT
j_call: TRBJ2-5; clone_size: NA; v_call: TRBV5-4; cdr3_aa: ASSLGSGGETQY
j_call: TRBJ2-3; clone_size: NA; v_call: TRBV3-1/TRBV3-2; cdr3_aa: ASSPPRLGDTQY
j_call: TRBJ1-2; clone_size: NA; v_call: TRBV28; cdr3_aa: ASSFLRGFGYT
j_call: TRBJ1-1; clone_size: NA; v_call: TRBV10-2; cdr3_aa: ASRLQASVTEAF
j_call: TRBJ1-5; clone_size: NA; v_call: TRBV19; cdr3_aa: ASSIIRGNQPQH
j_call: TRBJ1-2; clone_size: NA; v_call: TRBV12-3/TRBV12-4; cdr3_aa: ASSHPHGYT
j_call: TRBJ2-7; clone_size: NA; v_call: TRBV19; cdr3_aa: ASSMGTRDRLSYEQY
j_call: TRBJ2-1; clone_size: NA; v_call: TRBV4-3; cdr3_aa: ASSPFSKESYNEQF
j_call: TRBJ2-1; clone_size: NA; v_call: TRBV10-3; cdr3_aa: AISESKGNEQF
j_call: TRBJ2-7; clone_size: NA; v_call: TRBV19; cdr3_aa: ASSIGSGTSYEQY
j_call: TRBJ1-2; clone_size: once; v_call: TRBV6-5; cdr3_aa: ASSLDRGLYGYT
j_call: TRBJ2-2; clone_size: NA; v_call: TRBV6-5; cdr3_aa: ASSYSIRVNTGELF
j_call: TRBJ1-1; clone_size: NA; v_call: TRBV5-5; cdr3_aa: ASGGVTNTEAF
j_call: TRBJ1-5; clone_size: NA; v_call: TRBV6-5; cdr3_aa: ASSYQQGNQPQH
j_call: TRBJ1-2; clone_size: once; v_call: TRBV11-2; cdr3_aa: ASSSAGNYGYT
j_call: TRBJ1-2; clone_size: NA; v_call: TRBV27; cdr3_aa: ASSRRQGLRGYT